This T cell receptor (beta chain) was identified during a study of response to subunit inactivated influenza vaccine. Study results and caveats: The authors proposed limited new T cell recruitment per seasonal influenza vaccination.

Using its own MiXCR run on the RT-PCR reads, TCRdb lists one record per CDR3 protein. Here the sample spans around 850,000 distinct CDR3 sequences, approximately 18% being singletons. A few counts support this clonotype. Its antigen remains unknown. The CDR3 contains 14 residues. Trimming took off 3 bases at V and 5 bases at J, with 10 bases between the two ends. The chain recombines TRBV12-3 or TRBV12-4 with TRBJ1-4; D is unclear. The source was PBMCs from blood, collected 4 to 6 days after vaccination. The receptor's source is a man in his fifties who received an inactivated influenza vaccine. The CDR3 spells CASSFGLPNEKLFF. The CDR3 nucleotides read TGTGCCAGCAGTTTTGGGCTGCCCAATGAAAAACTGTTTTTT.